This T cell receptor beta chain emerged from a study of T cell changes during pregnancy in multiple sclerosis. Repertoires were generated with immunoSEQ multiplex PCR, while TCRdb's copy carries only in-frame clones and drops some. Among around 51,000 clones listed, 93% were seen once. The germline V gene has CDR1 SGHTA and CDR2 FQGNSA. V lost 5 bases to trimming and J lost 4 bases, with 17 bases between them. The length of the CDR3 is 16 residues. The receptor comes from a female donor with multiple sclerosis, enrolled in a pregnancy study. This material consisted of peripheral blood, taken in the second trimester of pregnancy. The V gene is TRBV7-2, the J gene TRBJ2-2, with D maybe TRBD1 (5 bases). This chain's CDR3 is CASSHWPGKGTGELFF. For the CDR3, the DNA is TGTGCCAGCAGCCACTGGCCAGGGAAGGGCACCGGGGAGCTGTTTTTT.